The entry below gives a single TCR beta chain sequence along with its context. What it binds is not known. These data come from a study of T cell responses to AZD1222 COVID-19 vaccine. Profiling relied on immunoSEQ multiplex PCR, and the TCRdb table lists in-frame clones only, not all of them. Of roughly 99,000 clones listed, approximately 90% are singletons. Overall study findings and caveats: When two AZD1222 doses had been given, Spike-specific TCR breadth and depth rose. The donor cohort was predominantly white British with a female majority, and clonal diversity may have been underestimated.

Germline V gene lookup returns CDR1 MRHNA and CDR2 SNTAGT. V dropped 6 bases and J dropped 0 bases, with 9 bases sitting between them. CDR3 size: 14 residues. This chain connects TRBV6-4 to TRBJ1-3; D gene unclear. This clonotype was obtained from an adult who received the AZD1222 COVID-19 vaccine. This specimen was peripheral blood, taken 28 days after the second AZD1222 dose. CDR3 in amino acids: CASSPPASGNTIYF. For the CDR3, the DNA is TGTGCCAGCAGCCCCCCGGCCTCTGGAAACACCATATATTTT.